This T cell receptor (beta chain) was recovered during a study of blood T cells in healthy people across ages. Across the whole study: Template switching retrieved approximately one barcoded beta molecule for each two T cells.

A second about 6 to 12 cycle PCR used barcoded and J-beta primers. From the 5' RACE reads, TCRdb called clonotypes with MiXCR, one entry per CDR3 protein. This table holds under 2,000,000 distinct CDR3 sequences, 49% found once. The V and J ends lost 4 bases and 4 bases, in that order; junction bases with no gene match: 6. CDR3 length: 15 residues. CDR1 is SNHLY and CDR2 is FYNNEI in the germline V gene. This clonotype was obtained from a middle-aged woman in good health. The J gene is TRBJ2-1, the V gene TRBV2; 8 bases match TRBD2. The sequenced material came from blood. The CDR3 region is CASSGSGGQYNEQFF. CDR3 coding DNA: TGTGCCAGCAGTGGAAGCGGGGGCCAATACAATGAGCAGTTCTTC.